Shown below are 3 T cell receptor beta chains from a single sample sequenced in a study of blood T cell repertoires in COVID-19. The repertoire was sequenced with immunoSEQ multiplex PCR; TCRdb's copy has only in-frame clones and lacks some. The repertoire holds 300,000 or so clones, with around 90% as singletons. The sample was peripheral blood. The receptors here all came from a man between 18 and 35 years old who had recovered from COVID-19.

The DNA of the CDR3 is TGTGCCAGCAGCGGAGGGACAGGGATCGATGAGCAGTTCTTC. It specifies CASSGGTGIDEQFF. The chain combines TRBV27 with TRBJ2-1; TRBD1 matches 9 bases. Germline CDR1 MNHEY, CDR2 SMNVEV (reference sequence). The CDR3 is 14 residues long. Trimming took 6 bases from V and 8 from J; bases not matched to a gene: 8.

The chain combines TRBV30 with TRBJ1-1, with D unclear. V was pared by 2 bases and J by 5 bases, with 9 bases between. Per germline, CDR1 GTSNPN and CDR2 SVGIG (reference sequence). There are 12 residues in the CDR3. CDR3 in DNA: TGTGCCTGGAGTACGTCCGGGACTGAAGCTTTCTTT. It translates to CAWSTSGTEAFF.

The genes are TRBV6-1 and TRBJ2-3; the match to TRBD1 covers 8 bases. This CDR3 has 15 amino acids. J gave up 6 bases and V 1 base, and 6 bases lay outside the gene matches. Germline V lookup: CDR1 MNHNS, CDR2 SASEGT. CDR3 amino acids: CASSEGPGGRDTQYF. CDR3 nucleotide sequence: TGTGCCAGCAGTGAAGGTCCAGGGGGCAGGGATACGCAGTATTTT.